A selection of T cell receptor beta chains follows, all from one sample in a study of cytomegalovirus exposure and HLA in healthy donors. Here immunoSEQ multiplex PCR was the method, and the copy in TCRdb shows in-frame clones only, minus some. The table has 90,000 to 120,000 clones, roughly 80% seen once. The sample comprised PBMCs. Receptors were obtained from a female donor in good health and CMV-seropositive. Both conserved end residues are part of each CDR3. D genes are given only for firm matches. For some rows the clone size is stated as once, few or many, or as a class when expanded; others skip it.

TRBV27,TRBJ2-7,TRBD2,-,CASRRGTSGRYEQYF,TGTGCCAGCAGACGGGGGACTAGCGGGAGATACGAGCAGTACTTC
TRBV9,TRBJ2-5,TRBD2,-,CASSELSGGVGETQYF,TGTGCCAGCAGCGAACTTTCCGGGGGGGTGGGGGAGACCCAGTACTTC
TRBV18,TRBJ2-2,TRBD2,-,CASSPPSRGAGTGELFF,TGTGCCAGCTCACCACCGTCGCGGGGGGCTGGAACCGGGGAGCTGTTTTTT
TRBV11-2,TRBJ2-7,-,-,CASSLAGPTYEQYF,TGTGCCAGCAGCTTAGCAGGCCCAACCTACGAGCAGTACTTC
TRBV9,TRBJ2-3,TRBD2,-,CASSGLAGGNTQYF,TGTGCCAGCAGCGGACTAGCGGGGGGGAATACGCAGTATTTT
TRBV27,TRBJ1-2,-,-,CASSLSGQTRYGYTF,TGTGCCAGCAGTTTATCTGGGCAGACCCGCTATGGCTACACCTTC
TRBV7-3,TRBJ2-5,-,-,CASSAQGLGRFETQYF,TGTGCCAGCAGCGCCCAAGGGTTGGGGCGCTTTGAGACCCAGTACTTC
TRBV5-1,TRBJ2-7,TRBD2,-,CASTRRDSGIYEQYF,TGCGCCAGCACCCGACGGGATAGCGGGATCTACGAGCAGTACTTC
TRBV4-2,TRBJ2-1,-,-,CASSQDRRDNEQFF,TGTGCCAGCAGCCAAGATCGCCGGGACAATGAGCAGTTCTTC
TRBV6-1,TRBJ1-4,TRBD1,-,CASSTGATANEKLFF,TGTGCCAGCAGTACAGGGGCGACGGCTAATGAAAAACTGTTTTTT
TRBV9,TRBJ2-7,-,-,CASSQEGANEQYF,TGTGCCAGCAGCCAGGAGGGGGCCAACGAGCAGTACTTC
TRBV6-5,TRBJ2-6,-,-,CASSSTGYSGANVLTF,TGTGCCAGCAGTTCTACAGGATACTCTGGGGCCAACGTCCTGACTTTC
TRBV5-1,TRBJ2-3,TRBD2,-,CASSASGNTQYF,TGCGCCAGCAGCGCTAGCGGAAATACGCAGTATTTT
TRBV7-9,TRBJ1-4,TRBD1,-,CASSFEGAANEKLFF,TGTGCCAGCAGCTTCGAGGGGGCCGCAAATGAAAAACTGTTTTTT
TRBV6-4,TRBJ2-3,TRBD2,-,CASSATSGGTDTQYF,TGTGCCAGCAGCGCGACTAGCGGGGGCACAGATACGCAGTATTTT
TRBV9,TRBJ2-4,TRBD2,-,CASSIASGGAADIQYF,TGTGCCAGCAGCATAGCTAGCGGGGGGGCGGCGGACATTCAGTACTTC
TRBV9,TRBJ2-2,-,-,CASTYTNTGELFF,TGTGCCAGCACCTATACTAACACCGGGGAGCTGTTTTTT
TRBV19,TRBJ2-2,-,-,CASMRSYGTGELFF,TGTGCCAGTATGCGGAGTTATGGCACCGGGGAGCTGTTTTTT
TRBV4-1,TRBJ2-7,TRBD1,-,CASSQRQGYEQYF,TGCGCCAGCAGCCAAAGACAGGGCTACGAGCAGTACTTC
TRBV5-5,TRBJ1-1,TRBD1,-,CASSRDSVTEAFF,TGTGCCAGCAGTAGGGACAGTGTAACTGAAGCTTTCTTT
TRBV19,TRBJ1-4,-,-,CASTHIGQRSNEKLFF,TGTGCCAGTACCCATATCGGACAGAGATCGAATGAAAAACTGTTTTTT
TRBV27,TRBJ1-1,-,-,CASSPRTVGTFF,TGTGCCAGCAGTCCTAGGACAGTCGGAACTTTCTTT
TRBV7-9,TRBJ1-5,-,-,CASSLDRAGWNPPQHF,TGTGCCAGCAGCTTAGACAGGGCGGGCTGGAACCCTCCCCAGCATTTT
TRBV19,TRBJ1-2,TRBD1,once,CASTQFSAGGNYGYTF,TGTGCCAGTACCCAATTCTCCGCAGGGGGCAACTATGGCTACACCTTC
TRBV11-2,TRBJ2-2,-,-,CASSFQFNTGELFF,TGTGCCAGCAGCTTCCAGTTCAACACCGGGGAGCTGTTTTTT
TRBV2,TRBJ2-5,-,few,CATKRREETQYF,TGTGCCACCAAGCGGCGGGAAGAGACCCAGTACTTC
TRBV13,TRBJ2-5,TRBD2,-,CASSFGLVARQTQYF,TGTGCCAGCAGCTTCGGACTAGTGGCGCGTCAGACCCAGTACTTC
TRBV4-1,TRBJ2-3,-,-,CASSQDPQGIRDTQYF,TGCGCCAGCAGCCAAGATCCTCAGGGTATACGAGATACGCAGTATTTT
TRBV4-3,TRBJ2-2,-,-,CASSLRTNTGELFF,TGCGCCAGCAGCCTTAGGACTAACACCGGGGAGCTGTTTTTT
TRBV6-1,TRBJ1-1,-,-,CASSEGGGRGGTEAFF,TGTGCCAGCAGTGAAGGGGGCGGTAGGGGAGGTACTGAAGCTTTCTTT
TRBV11-1,TRBJ1-2,-,-,CASSLGRSYGYTF,TGTGCCAGCAGCTTGGGCAGGTCCTATGGCTACACCTTC
TRBV7-2,TRBJ2-7,TRBD1,-,CASSPGQSEQYF,TGTGCCAGCAGCCCGGGACAGTCTGAGCAGTACTTC
TRBV11-2,TRBJ2-3,-,-,CASSLGFGGIRTDTQYF,TGTGCCAGCAGCTTAGGTTTTGGGGGGATTCGCACAGATACGCAGTATTTT
TRBV7-6,TRBJ2-5,TRBD2,-,CASSLIAGAGQETQYF,TGTGCCAGCAGCCTAATAGCGGGAGCGGGCCAAGAGACCCAGTACTTC
TRBV4-1,TRBJ2-1,TRBD2,-,CASSQDVIPSGYNEQFF,TGCGCCAGCAGCCAAGACGTCATCCCTAGCGGTTACAATGAGCAGTTCTTC
TRBV28,TRBJ2-1,-,-,CASSLFSRSYNEQFF,TGTGCCAGCAGTTTATTCTCGCGATCCTACAATGAGCAGTTCTTC
TRBV5-1,TRBJ2-1,-,-,CASSLRAGTRSSYNEQFF,TGCGCCAGCAGCCTGAGGGCCGGGACACGGAGCTCCTACAATGAGCAGTTCTTC